This TCR beta chain came from a study of shared clonotypes between healthy human individuals. Study conclusions and caveats: Generally, estimated richness proved larger in naive subsets than it did in memory subsets.

Naive CD8 cells comprised CD45RO-negative, CCR7-positively selected cells, excluding terminally differentiated effector memory CD45RA+ cells. The DNA input per sorted-subset replicate PCR was about 220 ng, corresponding to roughly 31,000 T cell genomes. This table comes from immunoSEQ multiplex PCR, and its TCRdb copy is limited to in-frame clones, with some not included. Of 1.5 million to 2.5 million clones in the sample, roughly 95% were seen once. For this clone: Its antigen is as yet unknown. Other DNA sequences in the same sample also yield this CDR3.

CDR3 size: 13 residues. CDR1 is MNHEY, CDR2 SMNVEV, per germline (reference sequence). Trimming removed 1 base at V and 4 bases at J, with 7 bases between. Sequenced sample: naive CD8+ T cells sorted from blood. This TCR derives from a man younger than 35 in good health. V is TRBV27 and J is TRBJ2-5; maybe TRBD2 (5 bases). The CDR3 loop is CASSLFGGETQYF. DNA of the CDR3: TGTGCCAGCAGTTTATTCGGAGGAGAGACCCAGTACTTC.